These 19 T cell receptor beta chains originate from one sample sequenced in a study of OX40 agonist ivuxolimab in advanced cancers. The library was made by the immunoSEQ multiplex PCR assay. What TCRdb holds here is the immuneACCESS table cut down to in-frame rearrangements. Part of the clones is not present; checked against another copy, under half of the missing clones reflect an unresolved V gene, and the others are unexplained. The sample table shows around 80,000 clones, and around 90% are seen once. In total, the top ten clones hold more than 0.15% of the sample. The sample in question was CD4+ or CD8+ T cells sorted from blood, obtained in a trial of the OX40 agonist ivuxolimab. The receptors stem from an adult with an advanced solid tumor such as melanoma, head and neck, liver or kidney cancer.

This chain links TRBV29-1 with TRBJ2-7; possibly TRBD2 for D (5 bases). Germline V gene lookup returns CDR1 SQVTM and CDR2 ANQGSEA. Between the trimmed V and J ends, which lost 4 bases and 1 base, there was a span of 8 bases. CDR3 length equals 12 residues. The CDR3, as DNA: TGCAGCGTTGGCCCGGGGTCCTACGAGCAGTACTTC. Its translation is CSVGPGSYEQYF.

The rearrangement joins TRBV19 to TRBJ1-5; D ambiguous. Germline loops: CDR1 LNHDA, CDR2 SQIVND (reference sequence). The CDR3 is 13 amino acids. The V and J ends lost 2 bases and 5 bases respectively, with 7 bases between them. This CDR3 is CASSIRVDQPQHF. The CDR3, as DNA: TGTGCCAGTAGTATACGAGTGGATCAGCCCCAGCATTTT.

The chain links TRBV6-5 to TRBJ2-5; 9 bases agree with TRBD1. Germline V gives CDR1 MNHEY, CDR2 SVGAGI. This CDR3 comprises 15 residues. After removal of 2 bases from V and 5 bases from J, the junction contained 6 bases not matched to a gene. CDR3 residues: CASSYRTGAGETQYF. In DNA, the CDR3 is TGTGCCAGCAGTTACCGGACAGGGGCCGGGGAGACCCAGTACTTC.

This sequence joins TRBV7-9 and TRBJ1-5, with TRBD1 matching over 7 bases. In germline, CDR1 is SEHNR, CDR2 FQNEAQ (reference sequence). Losses at the gene ends were 5 bases for V and 5 bases for J; bases not matched to a gene: 3. This CDR3 has 13 residues. The CDR3 nucleotides are TGTGCCAGCAGCCAGGGGGGGGATCAGCCCCAGCATTTT. Translating it yields CASSQGGDQPQHF.

The chain has TRBV4-1 and TRBJ2-7; tentatively, D is TRBD1 (6 bases). The CDR3 is 15 amino acids. Trimming pared 3 bases from V and 4 bases from J, leaving 16 bases between. The germline gives CDR1 MGHRA, CDR2 YSYEKL. This CDR3 reads CASSHPDSGSYEQYF. DNA of the CDR3: TGCGCCAGCAGCCACCCGGACAGTGGGTCGTACGAGCAGTACTTC.

The CDR3: CASSLRATNTGELFF. The CDR3 nucleotides are TGCGCCAGCAGCTTGAGGGCTACTAACACCGGGGAGCTGTTTTTT. V and J are TRBV5-1 and TRBJ2-2; D call uncertain. The CDR3 runs 15 residues. The germline CDR1 and CDR2 sequences are SGHRS and YFSETQ. The V end lost 1 base, the J end lost 2 bases, and 9 bases lay between the germline ends.

The CDR3 here is CASSLWSSGVQVLSYEQYF. In nucleotides, the CDR3 is TGTGCCAGCAGTTTATGGTCTAGCGGGGTTCAAGTCCTCTCCTACGAGCAGTACTTC. J is TRBJ2-7 and V is TRBV28, with 9 bases matching TRBD2. CDR3 size: 19 residues. Germline V gives CDR1 MDHEN, CDR2 SYDVKM. Unmatched junction bases numbered 12, after V lost 0 bases and J lost 0 bases.

CDR3 DNA sequence: TGTGCCAGCAGCGGGGGCTCCTACAATGAGCAGTTCTTC. Translation gives CASSGGSYNEQFF. The J gene is TRBJ2-1, the V gene TRBV7-9; D may correspond to TRBD1 or TRBD2 (5 bases each). The CDR3 covers 13 residues. Germline loops: CDR1 SEHNR, CDR2 FQNEAQ (reference sequence). Trimming cost V 5 bases and J 0 bases, with 5 bases left between them.

The chain has TRBV6-5 and TRBJ2-5; no clear D. The ends were cut back, 2 bases at V and 9 bases at J, with 10 bases in the middle. The CDR3 totals 12 residues. Germline V lookup: CDR1 MNHEY, CDR2 SVGAGI. CDR3 region: CASSYDERSQYF. The CDR3 bases are TGTGCCAGCAGTTACGATGAAAGGTCCCAGTACTTC.

CDR3 sequence: CASRRTGRVYGYTF. CDR3 bases: TGTGCCAGCAGGAGGACAGGGCGAGTCTATGGCTACACCTTC. The chain recombines TRBV2 with TRBJ1-2; 8 nucleotides line up with TRBD1. The CDR3 has 14 residues. Germline values: CDR1 SNHLY, CDR2 FYNNEI. The V segment lost 6 bases and the J segment 4 bases; nucleotides outside the gene matches: 7.

This CDR3 is CASSGIGTGGRRSYGYTF. The CDR3 bases are TGTGCCAGCAGTGGAATCGGGACAGGGGGGAGAAGAAGCTATGGCTACACCTTC. The chain carries TRBV27 and TRBJ1-2; TRBD1 agrees at 11 bases. Germline V lookup: CDR1 MNHEY, CDR2 SMNVEV (reference sequence). This CDR3 comprises 18 residues. V lost 5 bases and J lost 4; bases outside the gene matches: 15.

This chain links TRBV4-1 with TRBJ2-1; 10 bases line up with TRBD2. V lost 3 bases to trimming and J lost 7 bases; unmatched junction nucleotides: 12. The CDR3 length is 17 residues. The V gene's germline CDR1 is MGHRA and CDR2 YSYEKL. This chain's CDR3 is CASSQGSGGAARNEQFF. The CDR3 coding sequence is TGCGCCAGCAGCCAGGGGAGCGGGGGGGCGGCTAGGAATGAGCAGTTCTTC.

This chain links TRBV5-1 with TRBJ1-1, with TRBD1 identical over 9 bases. The ends lost 0 bases at V and 1 base at J; junction bases unmatched: 1. Germline loops: CDR1 SGHRS, CDR2 YFSETQ. The CDR3 spans 15 residues. The CDR3 reads CASSLGGQGNTEAFF. The CDR3 nucleotides read TGCGCCAGCAGCTTGGGGGGACAGGGGAACACTGAAGCTTTCTTT.

The V gene is TRBV29-1, the J gene TRBJ1-1, with a tentative D call TRBD1 (5 bases). V shed 7 bases and J shed 4 bases, with 13 bases lying between them. This CDR3 has 12 residues. Per germline, CDR1 SQVTM and CDR2 ANQGSEA. The CDR3 DNA reads TGCAGCGCCCCCGTCGGGGGCACTGAAGCTTTCTTT. Its translation is CSAPVGGTEAFF. Complete variable domain (other parts from reference TRBV29-1 and TRBJ1-1): SAVISQKPSRDICQRGTSLTIQCQVDSQVTMMFWYRQQPGQSLTLIATANQGSEATYESGFVIDKFPISRPNLTFSTLTVSNMSPEDSSIYLCSAPVGGTEAFFGQGTRLTVV.

This clone has only one observation. V gene TRBV14 combines with J gene TRBJ1-3, with D perhaps TRBD1 (6 bases). The CDR3 loop spans 17 amino acids. The V end lost 2 bases, the J end lost 2 bases, and 16 bases lay between the germline ends. CDR1 is SGHDN and CDR2 is FVKESK in the germline V gene. The CDR3 here is CASSQLRTGRTGNTIYF. The CDR3 DNA reads TGTGCCAGCAGCCAACTCCGAACAGGGCGGACTGGAAACACCATATATTTT.

With regard to this clone: The junction and the germline gene differ at one end; a read error may be behind it. The chain recombines TRBV10-2 with TRBJ1-1; possible D gene TRBD1, 5 bases. Germline V gene sequence: CDR1 WSHSY, CDR2 SAAADI. The CDR3 is 11 residues long. The DNA for the CDR3 is TGCGCCAGCAGTGATGAGGCAGGGAGCCTTTTT. Residues: CASSDEAGSLF.

This clone was observed a few times. A read error may account for a junction end that differs from germline. V gene TRBV9 combines with J gene TRBJ1-1; 7 bases line up with TRBD1. The CDR3 is 14 residues long. CDR1 and CDR2 from the germline V gene are SGDLS and YYNGEE. CDR3 nucleotides: TGTGCCAGCAGCGCAATGACAGGGAACTCTGAAGCTTTCTTT. Protein: CASSAMTGNSEAFF.

This clone was observed once. The CDR3 loop is CASSLVGGGNTEAFF. Here the CDR3 DNA reads TGCGCCAGCAGCTTGGTAGGCGGTGGGAACACTGAAGCTTTCTTT. The chain couples TRBV5-1 to TRBJ1-1; no clear D gene. Germline V lookup: CDR1 SGHRS, CDR2 YFSETQ. There are 15 residues in the CDR3. Trimming removed 0 bases from V and 1 base from J, with 10 bases in between.

V gene TRBV5-4 combines with J gene TRBJ1-6; D is unresolved. The CDR3 contains 13 residues. V was clipped by 4 bases and J by 9 bases, with 11 bases between them. CDR1 is SGHNT, CDR2 YYREEE, per germline (reference sequence). CDR3 coding DNA: TGTGCCAGCAGCAATAATCCGGGTTCACCCCTCCACTTT. It is translated as CASSNNPGSPLHF.